This T cell receptor (beta chain) was recovered during a study of regulatory T cells in long-lasting Graves disease. The wider study: Antithyroid drug exposure in newly diagnosed Graves' patients had lasted under 3 months. Findings of the study overall: When disease was persistent, TRBV28, TRBJ1-2 and TRBJ2-5 were the favored segments.

In building TCR beta libraries, iRepertoire HTBI primers were used together with Arm-PCR of CDR3 regions. Via MiXCR, TCRdb re-called the multiplex PCR reads, giving one row per CDR3 protein. The table records 550,000 to 600,000 distinct CDR3 sequences, 15% to 20% of them present only once. This clonotype was seen many times. The antigen is undetermined. J was trimmed by 5 bases and V by 2 bases; bases with no gene match: 7. This CDR3 contains 15 residues. CDR1 GTSNPN and CDR2 SVGIG come from the germline V gene (reference sequence). Time point here: newly diagnosed GD, antithyroid drugs for less than 3 months. PBMC RNA served as the TCR library source. A further study also used this sample, focusing on T cells in Graves' hyperthyroidism and ophthalmopathy.

Sequencing used peripheral blood mononuclear cells (PBMCs), obtained at new diagnosis, from a patient treated with antithyroid drugs. The receptor was derived from a man aged 18-30 years with Graves disease. The rearrangement joins TRBV30 to TRBJ2-5; 11 bases align to TRBD2. This CDR3 is CAWSQTSGSSETQYF. CDR3 sequence (DNA): TGTGCCTGGAGTCAAACTAGCGGGAGTAGTGAGACCCAGTACTTC.